The clone carrying this T cell receptor (beta chain) came up a few times. These data originate in a study of T cell responses to AZD1222 COVID-19 vaccine. Libraries were prepared by immunoSEQ multiplex PCR; TCRdb keeps only in-frame clonotypes and omits some of them. Here the sample spans 95,000 to 150,000 clones, around 91% being singletons. CDR1 and CDR2 from the germline V gene are SGHAT and FQNNGV. The CDR3 has 13 amino acids. The V end lost 5 bases, the J end lost 4 bases, and 9 bases lay between the germline ends. This clonotype was sampled from an adult in good health. The sequencing here drew on peripheral blood, taken on day 0 of MenACWY control vaccination. The rearrangement links TRBV11-2 to TRBJ1-3, with D hard to call. Written as DNA, the CDR3 is TGTGCCAGCAGCCCGAATCGGGGAAACACCATATATTTT. It codes for CASSPNRGNTIYF.